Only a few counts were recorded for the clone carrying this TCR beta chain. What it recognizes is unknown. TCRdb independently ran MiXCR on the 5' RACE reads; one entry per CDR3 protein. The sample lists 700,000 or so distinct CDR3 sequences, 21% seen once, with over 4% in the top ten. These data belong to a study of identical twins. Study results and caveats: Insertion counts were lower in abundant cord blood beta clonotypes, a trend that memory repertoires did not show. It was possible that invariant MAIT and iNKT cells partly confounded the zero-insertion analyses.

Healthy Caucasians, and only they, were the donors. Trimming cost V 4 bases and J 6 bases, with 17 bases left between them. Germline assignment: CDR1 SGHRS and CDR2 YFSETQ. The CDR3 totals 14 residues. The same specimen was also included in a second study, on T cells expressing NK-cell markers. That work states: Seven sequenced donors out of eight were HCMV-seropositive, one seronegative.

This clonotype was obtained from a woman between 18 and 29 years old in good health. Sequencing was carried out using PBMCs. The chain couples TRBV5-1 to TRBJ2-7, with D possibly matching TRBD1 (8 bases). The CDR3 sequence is CASSATDREGEQYF. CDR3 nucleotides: TGCGCCAGCAGCGCAACGGACAGGGAGGGCGAGCAGTACTTC.